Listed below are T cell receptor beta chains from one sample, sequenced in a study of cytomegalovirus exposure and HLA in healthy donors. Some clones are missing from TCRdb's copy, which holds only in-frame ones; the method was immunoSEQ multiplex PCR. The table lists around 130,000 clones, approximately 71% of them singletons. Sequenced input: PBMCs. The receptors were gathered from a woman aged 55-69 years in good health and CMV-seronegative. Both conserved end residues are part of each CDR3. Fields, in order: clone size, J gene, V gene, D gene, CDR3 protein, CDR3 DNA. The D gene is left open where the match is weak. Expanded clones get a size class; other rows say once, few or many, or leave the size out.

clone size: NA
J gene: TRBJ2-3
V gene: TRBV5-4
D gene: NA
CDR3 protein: CASSLGGRTITDTQYF
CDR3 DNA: TGTGCCAGCAGCTTGGGTGGCCGGACAATCACAGATACGCAGTATTTT

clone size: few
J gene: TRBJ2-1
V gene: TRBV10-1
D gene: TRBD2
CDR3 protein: CASSESQAGGNNEQFF
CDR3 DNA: TGCGCCAGCAGTGAGTCGCAAGCGGGAGGTAACAATGAGCAGTTCTTC

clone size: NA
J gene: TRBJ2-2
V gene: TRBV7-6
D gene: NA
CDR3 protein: CASSLSRAGIRSGELFF
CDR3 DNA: TGTGCCAGCAGCTTAAGCCGGGCGGGGATCCGCTCCGGGGAGCTGTTTTTT

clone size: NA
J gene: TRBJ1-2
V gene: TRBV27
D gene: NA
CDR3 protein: CASSLGGDGYTF
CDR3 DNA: TGTGCCAGCAGTTTAGGGGGGGATGGCTACACCTTC

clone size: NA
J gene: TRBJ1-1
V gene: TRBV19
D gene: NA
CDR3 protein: CASRGSMNTEAFF
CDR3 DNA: TGTGCCAGTAGGGGCAGCATGAACACTGAAGCTTTCTTT

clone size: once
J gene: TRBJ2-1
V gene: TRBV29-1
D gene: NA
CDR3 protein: CSTSQGGYNEQFF
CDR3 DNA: TGCAGCACCTCACAGGGCGGATACAATGAGCAGTTCTTC

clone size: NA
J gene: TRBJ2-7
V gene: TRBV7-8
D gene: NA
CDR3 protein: CASSRAGYEQYF
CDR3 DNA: TGTGCCAGCAGCCGAGCGGGCTACGAGCAGTACTTC

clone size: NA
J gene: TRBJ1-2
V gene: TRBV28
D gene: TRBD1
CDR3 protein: CASRTGVSYGYTF
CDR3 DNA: TGTGCCAGCAGAACAGGGGTTTCCTATGGCTACACCTTC

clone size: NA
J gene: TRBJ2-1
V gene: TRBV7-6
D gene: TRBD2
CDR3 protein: CASSLAPGGSGRLNEQFF
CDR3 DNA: TGTGCCAGCAGCTTAGCACCCGGAGGGAGCGGGAGGTTGAATGAGCAGTTCTTC

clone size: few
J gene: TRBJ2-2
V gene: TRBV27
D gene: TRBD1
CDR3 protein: CASSFTHRGVTGELFF
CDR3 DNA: TGTGCCAGCAGTTTCACCCACAGGGGAGTGACCGGGGAGCTGTTTTTT

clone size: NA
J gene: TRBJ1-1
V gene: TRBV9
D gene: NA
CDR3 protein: CASSVGGHTEAFF
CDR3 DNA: TGTGCCAGCAGCGTAGGGGGGCACACTGAAGCTTTCTTT

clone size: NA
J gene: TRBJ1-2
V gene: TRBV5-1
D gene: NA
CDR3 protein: CASSPTGNLFDYGYTF
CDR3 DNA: TGCGCCAGCAGCCCCACAGGGAATTTGTTCGACTATGGCTACACCTTC

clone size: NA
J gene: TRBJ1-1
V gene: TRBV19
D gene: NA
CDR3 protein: CASSISRTEAFF
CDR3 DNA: TGTGCCAGTAGTATTAGCCGGACTGAAGCTTTCTTT

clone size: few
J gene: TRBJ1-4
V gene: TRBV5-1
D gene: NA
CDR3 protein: CASSLGGAPDEKLFF
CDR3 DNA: TGCGCCAGCAGCTTAGGGGGGGCTCCGGATGAAAAACTGTTTTTT

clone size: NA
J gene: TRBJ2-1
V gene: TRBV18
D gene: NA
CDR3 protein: CASSPPVGPNEQFF
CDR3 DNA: TGTGCCAGCTCACCACCGGTGGGGCCCAATGAGCAGTTCTTC

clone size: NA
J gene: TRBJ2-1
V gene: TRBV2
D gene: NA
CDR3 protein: CATLSSVGGGWNEQFF
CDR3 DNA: TGTGCCACGCTCTCATCGGTGGGAGGCGGGTGGAATGAGCAGTTCTTC

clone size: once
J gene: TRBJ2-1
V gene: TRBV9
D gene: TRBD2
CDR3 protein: CASSVGTSGYNEQFF
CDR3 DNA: TGTGCCAGCAGCGTTGGGACTAGCGGCTACAATGAGCAGTTCTTC

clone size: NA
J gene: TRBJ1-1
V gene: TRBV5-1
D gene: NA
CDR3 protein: CASSLNSRQDEAFF
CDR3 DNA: TGCGCCAGCAGCTTGAATTCCCGACAAGATGAAGCTTTCTTT

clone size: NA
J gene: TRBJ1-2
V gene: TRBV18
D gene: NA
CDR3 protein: CASSPVPRYTGTGDGYTF
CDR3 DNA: TGTGCCAGCTCACCCGTTCCACGATATACAGGGACCGGGGATGGCTACACCTTC

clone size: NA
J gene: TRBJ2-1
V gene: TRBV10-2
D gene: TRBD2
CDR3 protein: CASSLAGAPNEQFF
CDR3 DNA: TGCGCCAGCAGTCTAGCGGGAGCCCCCAATGAGCAGTTCTTC

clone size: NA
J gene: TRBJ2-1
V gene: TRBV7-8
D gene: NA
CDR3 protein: CASSLVRVAINNEQFF
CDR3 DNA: TGTGCCAGCAGCTTAGTAAGGGTAGCGATAAACAATGAGCAGTTCTTC

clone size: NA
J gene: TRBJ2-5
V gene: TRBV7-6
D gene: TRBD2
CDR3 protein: CASSLGHSGGQETQYF
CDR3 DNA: TGTGCCAGCAGCTTAGGCCATAGCGGGGGACAAGAGACCCAGTACTTC

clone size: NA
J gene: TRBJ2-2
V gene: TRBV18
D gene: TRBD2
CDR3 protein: CASSPPQRGNTGELFF
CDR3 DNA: TGTGCCAGCTCACCACCCCAGCGGGGGAACACCGGGGAGCTGTTTTTT

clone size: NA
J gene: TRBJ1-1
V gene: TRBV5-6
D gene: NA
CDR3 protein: CASSLGPDYEAFF
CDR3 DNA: TGTGCCAGCAGCTTGGGGCCGGACTATGAAGCTTTCTTT

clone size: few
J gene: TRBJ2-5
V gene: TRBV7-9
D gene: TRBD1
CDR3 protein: CASSLEQGYQETQYF
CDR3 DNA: TGTGCCAGCAGCTTAGAACAGGGGTACCAAGAGACCCAGTACTTC

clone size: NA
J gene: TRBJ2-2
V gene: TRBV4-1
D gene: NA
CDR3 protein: CASSQAGVAGELFF
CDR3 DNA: TGCGCCAGCAGCCAGGCAGGGGTGGCCGGGGAGCTGTTTTTT